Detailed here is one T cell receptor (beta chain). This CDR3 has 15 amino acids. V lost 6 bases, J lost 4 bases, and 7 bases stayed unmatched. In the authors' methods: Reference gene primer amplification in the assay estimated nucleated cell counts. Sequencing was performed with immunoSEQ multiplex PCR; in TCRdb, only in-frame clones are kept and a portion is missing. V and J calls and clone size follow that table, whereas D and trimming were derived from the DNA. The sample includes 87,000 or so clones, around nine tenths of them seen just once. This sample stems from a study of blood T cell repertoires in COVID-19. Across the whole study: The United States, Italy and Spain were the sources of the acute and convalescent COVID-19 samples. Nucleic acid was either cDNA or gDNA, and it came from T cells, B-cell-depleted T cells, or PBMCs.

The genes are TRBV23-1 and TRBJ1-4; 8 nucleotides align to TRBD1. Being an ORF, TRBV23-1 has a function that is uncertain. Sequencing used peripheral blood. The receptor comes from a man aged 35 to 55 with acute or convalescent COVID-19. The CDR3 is CASSYRGGYNEKLFF. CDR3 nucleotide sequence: TGCGCCAGCAGCTACAGGGGGGGGTATAATGAAAAACTGTTTTTT.